This TCR beta chain appears in the sequencing data of a study of T cells in Graves' hyperthyroidism and ophthalmopathy (dated by TCRdb to between 2018 and 2021). In terms of the full investigation: Peripheral blood samples were taken at initial diagnosis, before any treatment was given. After blood sampling, hyperthyroidism patients were treated with methimazole at a starting dose of 30 mg daily, and ophthalmopathy patients were treated with high-dose intravenous methylprednisolone. A discovery cohort of about a hundred patients, roughly 40 with Graves' ophthalmopathy and more than 55 with stable Graves' hyperthyroidism, was used to find distinguishing TCR V-J signatures. An independent validation cohort of under 20 hyperthyroidism patients and about 16 patients who later progressed to ophthalmopathy tested prospective prediction of ophthalmopathy. Thyroid tissue and blood T-cell repertoires from about six Graves' hyperthyroidism patients were also compared in the study. The paper describes TCR Vbeta CDR3 sequencing of fewer than 150 peripheral blood samples, made up of 43 ophthalmopathy patients, around 78 hyperthyroidism patients and roughly 17 progressor patients. The approximately 100 discovery patients were divided at random into training and test sets in a 7:3 ratio. Paper-wide results and their limitations: Most expanded thyroid clonotypes (frequency above 0.001) were also detected in blood, a finding suggesting that blood repertoires may reflect thyroid immune responses. No statistical method was used to fix the sample size in advance, and group allocation was not hidden from the investigators. In cross-validation, a model built on a 13 V-J signature told ophthalmopathy apart from stable hyperthyroidism with approximately 91% sensitivity and around 81% specificity, and in testing the same model reached 80%/75%. In validation, progression to ophthalmopathy was predicted by the model with 70.59% sensitivity and roughly 76% specificity, a median of 6.5 months before onset.

Graves' hyperthyroidism was defined as stable when no progression to ophthalmopathy occurred over 18 months of follow-up. Hyperthyroidism patients were aged 18 to 65 years and newly diagnosed, with disease duration of less than 2 months. Exclusion was applied to patients with uncontrolled infections, other autoimmune diseases, pregnancy or lactation. Diagnoses relied on clinical symptoms, serum thyroxine and TRAb, thyroid ultrasound and orbital computed tomography. PBMCs were isolated from more than 8 ml of fresh peripheral blood by Ficoll-Paque density gradient centrifugation. Trizol reagent was used to extract total RNA, and RNA quality was then checked on an Agilent 2100 Bioanalyzer. This clonotype has a count of ten or more. It lacks a known antigen. One end of the junction does not line up with germline, which may come from a read error. Amplification of TCR beta CDR3 regions was carried out from RNA transcripts. The TCR CDR3 was subjected to a first round of RT-PCR using the HTBI primer set and the Qiagen OneStep RT-PCR kit. Libraries were constructed in a second round of multiplex PCR, after which size selection and purification were performed. The libraries were sequenced on an Illumina HiSeq2000 using paired-end 100 bp reads. The original methods were these. SOAPnuke was used to process the raw data, with reads discarded if the reads contained adapters or uncalled bases, had a mean Phred below 15, or lacked an exact constant-primer or identifier match. High-quality paired reads were merged using COPE v1.2.5, and each unique nucleotide sequence was defined as a clonotype. MiTCR v1.1 was used to align clonotypes to the IMGT TRBV, TRBD and TRBJ reference segments. Analysis was restricted to V-J combinations with a frequency above 0.0001, which covered about 99% of repertoires. A TCS score was defined as the ratio of F50 (clonal expansion) to E x V (chaos), with BLOSUM62-based TCRdist applied between CDR3 peptides within each V-J. Welch's t-statistics and random forest reduced 500 to 650 V-J features to about 12, which were used in a naive Bayes classifier (R e1071). TCRdb ran its own pipeline on the public reads, namely fastp trimming at Q25 and MiXCR clone calling, and kept in-frame beta chains. Records with the same CDR3 protein are collapsed into one entry carrying the most frequent genes and DNA. These V and J calls derive from TCRdb rather than the authors' analysis. The sample includes 550,000 to 650,000 distinct CDR3 sequences, with 14% observed a single time. The biggest ten clones account for 14% of the sample.

This TCR was sampled from a woman aged 40 to 49 with Graves' hyperthyroidism. Sequenced material: blood.

The nucleotide sequence is TGCAGTGCTGGAGATAGCGGGAGGGCCTCTTGGGCTAATGAGCAGTTCTTC. Protein translation: CSAGDSGRASWANEQFF. The chain was built from TRBV20-1 and TRBJ2-1, with 11 bases matching TRBD2. According to the germline V gene (reference sequence), CDR1 reads DFQATT and CDR2 reads SNEGSKA. The cysteine opens and the phenylalanine closes a CDR3 of 17 amino acids. The retained sequence is limited to the CDR3, 51 bases, with the frame set at the first base.